This T cell receptor (beta chain) came from a study of T cell responses to AZD1222 COVID-19 vaccine. Overall study results and limits: There were mostly white British donors and more females than males, and clonal diversity was possibly underestimated. Recipients of AZD1222 seropositive at baseline numbered only 6 or 7.

This table comes from immunoSEQ multiplex PCR, and its TCRdb copy is limited to in-frame clones, with some not included. The data hold 180,000 or so clones, with around 89% observed a single time. The V and J ends lost 2 bases and 1 base respectively, with 2 bases between them. The CDR3 has 11 amino acids. Germline CDR1 is GTSNPN and CDR2 is SVGIG (reference sequence). As concerns this clone: Its target is unknown. Other DNA sequences in this specimen translate into the identical CDR3.

The TCR was taken from an adult who received the MenACWY meningococcal vaccine as a control. The gene calls are TRBV30 and TRBJ1-2; D gene ambiguous. The sequences come from peripheral blood, collected 28 days after the second dose of the MenACWY control vaccine. The CDR3 is CAWSLNYGYTF. The CDR3 DNA follows: TGTGCCTGGAGTCTTAACTATGGCTACACCTTC.